What follows are 9 T cell receptor beta chains derived from one specimen sequenced in a study of Ad26.COV2.S vaccination and SARS-CoV-2 variants. Treatment noted: some 19 received Ad26.COV2.S at low or high dose, single or two shots; about five received placebo; per-sample allocation not given. Sampling occurred on day 63 after the first vaccine or placebo injection. TCRdb's copy holds only in-frame clones and misses some; the assay was immunoSEQ multiplex PCR. The top ten hold about 4.5% of the sample, which has some 450,000 clones, roughly 88% seen once. The source was peripheral blood, collected in a trial of Ad26.COV2.S vaccine versus placebo. These receptor sequences come from a person aged 18-65 years who received the Ad26.COV2.S COVID-19 vaccine or a placebo.

This clone was seen a single time. This chain joins TRBV9 and TRBJ1-4; the D is unclear. CDR3 length equals 13 residues. Germline CDR1 and CDR2: SGDLS and YYNGEE. The V end was cut by 1 base, the J end by 7 bases, with 8 bases between. The CDR3 DNA is TGTGCCAGCAGCGTAAGCCCTAGTGAAAAACTGTTTTTT. It codes for CASSVSPSEKLFF.

CDR3 sequence reads: CASSVFSRDRDLYEQYF. CDR3 nucleotides: TGTGCCAGCAGTGTTTTCAGTCGGGACAGGGACCTCTACGAGCAGTACTTC. The chain links TRBV6-4 to TRBJ2-7; 9 bases agree with TRBD1. V dropped 4 bases and J dropped 3; count of bases not matched to a gene: 13. Germline CDR1 MRHNA, CDR2 SNTAGT. The CDR3 runs 17 residues.

The V call is TRBV28, the J call TRBJ2-4; D call uncertain. The CDR3 sequence is 13 residues long. The V gene lost 5 bases and the J gene lost 0 bases, with 5 bases spanning the gap. Germline CDR1 MDHEN, CDR2 SYDVKM. The CDR3 here is CASSDLAKNIQYF. As DNA, the CDR3 is TGTGCCAGCAGTGACTTAGCCAAAAACATTCAGTACTTC.

The V and J genes are TRBV18 and TRBJ2-7; perhaps TRBD2 as D (5 bases). Per germline, CDR1 KGHSH and CDR2 LQKENI. This CDR3 is built from 15 residues. V dropped 3 bases and J dropped 5 bases, with 17 bases sitting between them. The DNA for the CDR3 is TGTGCCAGCTCACCCGATCAAAGGTGGGGAGACGAGCAGTACTTC. Encoded protein: CASSPDQRWGDEQYF.

The chain has TRBV28 and TRBJ2-5, with 10 bases identical to TRBD1. CDR3 size: 13 residues. The junction had 3 bases not matched to a gene; V was cut back by 6 bases and J by 5 bases. Germline V gives CDR1 MDHEN, CDR2 SYDVKM. The chain's CDR3 is CASRDRGIETQYF. The CDR3 nucleotides are TGTGCCAGCAGGGACAGGGGGATCGAGACCCAGTACTTC.

The V and J genes are TRBV7-8 and TRBJ1-5; D unresolved. V lost 5 bases, J lost 0 bases, and 17 bases lay in between. Germline CDR1 SGHVS, CDR2 FQNEAQ. The CDR3 length is 17 residues. The CDR3 here is CASSPLPFTYSNQPQHF. The CDR3 DNA sequence: TGTGCCAGCAGCCCGCTTCCGTTCACTTATAGCAATCAGCCCCAGCATTTT.

The genes are TRBV10-3 and TRBJ1-2, with D hard to call. The CDR3 runs 13 residues. Trimming cost V 2 bases and J 7 bases, with 11 bases left between them. Germline V gives CDR1 ENHRY, CDR2 SYGVKD. For the CDR3, the DNA is TGTGCCATCAGTGAGGTACACAATAGTGGCTACACCTTC. The encoded protein is CAISEVHNSGYTF.

J is TRBJ2-5 and V is TRBV28, with TRBD1 identical over 10 bases. The CDR3 loop spans 15 amino acids. V lost 7 bases and J lost 4; bases outside the gene matches: 9. Germline CDR1 is MDHEN and CDR2 is SYDVKM. In DNA form, the CDR3 reads TGTGCCAGCAATCCGGGACAGGGGATCGGAGAGACCCAGTACTTC. Translated: CASNPGQGIGETQYF.

The chain combines TRBV5-1 with TRBJ2-5, with D uncertain. Germline-derived CDR1 and CDR2 are SGHRS and YFSETQ. The CDR3 length is 15 residues. Trimming removed 4 bases at V and 4 bases at J, with 17 bases between. The CDR3, as DNA: TGCGCCAGCAGCCCGGTGGTGGGTCGGTTAGAGACCCAGTACTTC. Its protein is CASSPVVGRLETQYF.